This T cell receptor (beta chain) came from a study of blood T cell repertoires in COVID-19. Study-level information: From the United States, Italy and Spain came samples of acute and convalescent COVID-19. PBMCs, B-cell-depleted T cells, or T cells provided the cDNA or gDNA that made up the material.

Germline V gene data show CDR1 as LNHDA and CDR2 as SQIVND (reference sequence). The CDR3 has 12 amino acids. V was clipped by 4 bases and J by 9 bases; unmatched bases: 5. Original data processing: Reference gene primer amplification gave estimated nucleated cell counts. Only in-frame clones appear in the TCRdb table, and some are missing; sequencing was by immunoSEQ multiplex PCR. That table gives V, J and clone size, and the DNA gave D and trimming. The data contain more than 100,000 clones, 70% to 85% of them seen just once; the ten biggest clones take up about 18%. This rearrangement joins TRBV19 to TRBJ1-2, with 7 bases that match TRBD1. The specimen sequenced was peripheral blood. This TCR came from an elderly woman with acute or convalescent COVID-19. For the CDR3, the DNA is TGTGCCAGTAGTACTTCACAGGGGCGCTACACCTTC. It yields the protein CASSTSQGRYTF.